This TCR beta chain is from a study of immune evolution from preneoplasia to lung adenocarcinoma. Study conclusions and caveats: Later-stage lesions appeared to have more T cells, more diversity, less clonality. Highest clonality occurred in KRAS-mutant, not EGFR-mutant or double wild-type, nodules.

CDR3 length: 14 amino acids. V shed 2 bases and J shed 4 bases, with 9 bases lying between them. Germline values: CDR1 MDHEN, CDR2 SYDVKM. On this clone itself: The target antigen is unknown.

Two lung cancer pathologists independently confirmed each histologic diagnosis. Premalignant or tumor cells were enriched by macro-dissection after pathologic assessment. Repertoires were generated with immunoSEQ multiplex PCR, while TCRdb's copy carries only in-frame clones and drops some. Of roughly 35,000 clones detected, roughly 74% appear once; the ten largest clones hold roughly 6.1%. This receptor was obtained from a person aged 55 to 75 with lung adenocarcinoma. This sequence joins TRBV28 and TRBJ1-3; D is ambiguous. What was sequenced was FFPE invasive lung adenocarcinoma tissue. DNA of the CDR3: TGTGCCAGCAGTTTAGGACGTCGCGGAAACACCATATATTTT. Amino acid sequence: CASSLGRRGNTIYF.